This T cell receptor (beta chain) originates from a study of response to subunit inactivated influenza vaccine. TCRdb itself ran the RT-PCR reads through MiXCR, one entry per CDR3 protein. The table lists about 520,000 distinct CDR3 sequences, approximately 11% of them singletons. The V end lost 4 bases, the J end lost 5 bases, and 10 bases lay between the germline ends. The CDR3 runs 13 residues. CDR1 is MNHEY, CDR2 SMNVEV, per germline (reference sequence). Turning to this clonotype: Its matching antigen is unknown.

Study results and caveats: The study's authors posited that every seasonal influenza vaccination enlists few new T cells.

This chain connects TRBV27 to TRBJ2-3, with D maybe TRBD2 (6 bases). This clonotype was obtained from a man in his fifties or sixties who received an inactivated influenza vaccine. The sequenced sample was PBMCs from blood, obtained roughly 6 weeks after vaccination. CDR3 amino acids: CASSSDGRDTQYF. CDR3 DNA: TGTGCCAGCAGTTCGGACGGGAGAGATACGCAGTATTTT.